Shown below are 25 T cell receptor beta chains from a single sample sequenced in a study of CD8+ T cells in alopecia areata. cDNA reverse transcribed from extracted RNA served as the sequencing template. The repertoire was sequenced with immunoSEQ multiplex PCR; TCRdb's copy has only in-frame clones and lacks some. Seen here are tens of thousands of clones, about three fifths observed once, and the top ten hold around a sixth. Material: CD8+ T cells sorted from blood, obtained at week 0. Receptor source: a human donor with alopecia areata.

V and J are TRBV28 and TRBJ1-3; tentatively, D is TRBD1 (6 bases). The V gene's germline CDR1 is MDHEN and CDR2 SYDVKM. This CDR3 comprises 15 residues. Trimming left V 6 bases short and J 0 bases short, with 12 bases between. CDR3 bases: TGTGCCAGCAGACCGACAGGTAGCTCTGGAAACACCATATATTTT. Amino acid sequence: CASRPTGSSGNTIYF.

V usage is TRBV12-5 and J usage is TRBJ2-2; tentatively, D is TRBD2 (5 bases). Trimming left V 3 bases short and J 7 bases short, with 6 bases between. The CDR3 runs 12 residues. The V gene's germline CDR1 is LGHNT and CDR2 FRNRAP. DNA of the CDR3: TGTGCTAGTGGTTTCGAGGGCGGGGAGCTGTTTTTT. This encodes CASGFEGGELFF. Filled out from reference TRBV12-5 and TRBJ2-2, the complete variable domain reads DARVTQTPRHKVTEMGQEVTMRCQPILGHNTVFWYRQTMMQGLELLAYFRNRAPLDDSGMPKDRFSAEMPDATLATLKIQPSEPRDSAVYFCASGFEGGELFFGEGSRLTVL.

V is TRBV29-1 and J is TRBJ2-1; TRBD2 is a possible D gene (6 bases). The CDR3 covers 12 residues. Germline V gene sequence: CDR1 SQVTM, CDR2 ANQGSEA. V was pared by 7 bases and J by 6 bases, with 13 bases between. This CDR3 reads CSAQISGNEQFF. CDR3 bases: TGCAGCGCCCAAATTAGCGGCAATGAGCAGTTCTTC.

The V call is TRBV4-3, the J call TRBJ1-6; tentative D call: TRBD1 (5 bases). V lost 2 bases to trimming and J lost 8 bases, with 16 bases between them. CDR3 length: 16 residues. Looked up from germline, CDR1 is LGHNA and CDR2 is YSLEER. The CDR3 nucleotides read TGCGCCAGCAGCCAAAACAGCCGGGACCAATATTCACCCCTCCACTTT. This sequence encodes CASSQNSRDQYSPLHF.

The rearrangement links TRBV13 to TRBJ2-7; either TRBD1 or TRBD2 may supply D (5 bases each). This CDR3 region has 15 residues. V shed 5 bases and J shed 2 bases, with 16 bases lying between them. CDR1 is PRHDT, CDR2 FYEKMQ, per germline (reference sequence). The CDR3 DNA reads TGTGCCAGCAGCCGCCGAGGGACGGCACCCTACGAGCAGTACTTC. Its translation is CASSRRGTAPYEQYF.

The chain recombines TRBV29-1 with TRBJ2-7, with 9 bases matching TRBD2. Per the germline V gene, CDR1 is SQVTM and CDR2 is ANQGSEA. Trimming cost V 4 bases and J 2 bases; bases outside gene matches: 6. CDR3 length equals 14 residues. The CDR3 DNA reads TGCAGCGTTGTGCTGGCGGGAGGGACCTACGAGCAGTACTTC. Its translation: CSVVLAGGTYEQYF.

The genes are TRBV10-3 and TRBJ2-5; D is undetermined. The germline CDR1 and CDR2 sequences are ENHRY and SYGVKD. Trimming removed 3 bases from V and 1 base from J, with 6 bases in between. The CDR3 consists of 13 residues. CDR3 in amino acids: CAISEELQETQYF. CDR3 bases: TGTGCCATCAGTGAAGAACTCCAAGAGACCCAGTACTTC.

This sequence joins TRBV7-8 and TRBJ2-2; TRBD1 matches at 9 bases. Germline-derived CDR1 and CDR2 are SGHVS and FQNEAQ. V gave up 1 base and J gave up 5 bases; unmatched junction bases: 8. This CDR3 has 17 residues. This CDR3 reads CASSLVIQGAGTGELFF. CDR3 in DNA: TGTGCCAGCAGCTTAGTAATACAGGGGGCCGGAACCGGGGAGCTGTTTTTT.

This chain connects TRBV14 to TRBJ2-3; D is uncertain. Germline CDR1 and CDR2: SGHDN and FVKESK. The CDR3 covers 15 residues. Trimming left V 1 base short and J 2 bases short, with 10 bases between. DNA for the CDR3: TGTGCCAGCAGCCAAGGGCCCGAGACCACAGATACGCAGTATTTT. It yields the protein CASSQGPETTDTQYF.

This sequence joins TRBV5-4 and TRBJ2-5; the D gene is possibly TRBD2 (6 bases). Trimming took 0 bases from V and 0 from J, leaving 15 bases between them. CDR3 size: 17 residues. CDR1 and CDR2 (germline): SGHNT, YYREEE (reference sequence). CDR3 DNA: TGTGCCAGCAGCTTGGTGCCTAGCGCGATGTACCAAGAGACCCAGTACTTC. Translating it yields CASSLVPSAMYQETQYF.

J is TRBJ2-3 and V is TRBV7-8; 7 bases are shared with TRBD2. The germline V gene encodes CDR1 SGHVS and CDR2 FQNEAQ. The CDR3 is 17 amino acids. V shed 5 bases and J 0 bases; nucleotides not matched to a gene: 11. In DNA form, the CDR3 reads TGTGCCAGCAGCGCGAGACTAGCAGGACTTAGCACAGATACGCAGTATTTT. Its translation is CASSARLAGLSTDTQYF.

Only one count was recorded for this clone. The V gene is TRBV5-4, the J gene TRBJ2-3, with 8 positions matching TRBD2. Germline CDR1 SGHNT, CDR2 YYREEE (reference sequence). J lost 0 bases, V lost 4 bases, and 13 bases had no gene match. The CDR3 loop spans 18 amino acids. This CDR3 reads CASSPPKLAAKSTDTQYF. The CDR3 DNA follows: TGTGCCAGCAGCCCACCCAAACTAGCGGCCAAAAGCACAGATACGCAGTATTTT.

The chain carries TRBV7-3 and TRBJ1-1, with 7 bases lining up with TRBD1. The CDR3 has 15 residues. The germline CDR1 and CDR2 sequences are SGHTA and FQGTGA. V shed 5 bases, J shed 6 bases, and the junction held 12 bases outside the gene matches. CDR3 sequence reads: CASSLFRTGGPEAFF. The CDR3 DNA follows: TGTGCCAGCAGCCTATTCCGGACAGGAGGCCCTGAAGCTTTCTTT.

The chain has TRBV27 and TRBJ1-2; 9 bases fit TRBD1. V was pared by 4 bases and J by 5 bases, with 5 bases of the junction left unmatched. There are 14 residues in the CDR3. CDR1 MNHEY and CDR2 SMNVEV come from the germline V gene (reference sequence). The CDR3 region has the DNA TGTGCCAGCAGTTCAAACAGGGGGCAGTATGGCTACACCTTC. Its translation: CASSSNRGQYGYTF.

The chain uses TRBV30 and TRBJ2-1; no definite D call. V was trimmed by 5 bases and J by 4 bases, leaving 12 bases between them. This CDR3 spans 13 amino acids. The germline V gene encodes CDR1 GTSNPN and CDR2 SVGIG (reference sequence). This chain's CDR3 is CAWGETNYNEQFF. In DNA form, the CDR3 reads TGTGCCTGGGGTGAAACGAATTACAATGAGCAGTTCTTC.

V usage is TRBV5-1 and J usage is TRBJ1-5, with 8 bases identical to TRBD1. Germline CDR1 is SGHRS and CDR2 is YFSETQ. The trim removed 4 bases at V and 2 bases at J, leaving 5 bases unmatched. CDR3 length: 15 residues. CDR3 sequence (DNA): TGCGCCAGCAGCCCGACAGGGGCTGGCAATCAGCCCCAGCATTTT. This codes for CASSPTGAGNQPQHF.

The sample holds a few counts of this clone. V is TRBV4-1 and J is TRBJ1-1; TRBD1 matches at 10 bases. From germline, CDR1 is MGHRA and CDR2 YSYEKL. The CDR3 runs to 15 residues. The V and J ends lost 0 bases and 5 bases, in that order; junction bases with no gene match: 3. CDR3 nucleotide sequence: TGCGCCAGCAGCCAAGATTCGGGACAGGGGACTGAAGCTTTCTTT. It encodes CASSQDSGQGTEAFF.

J is TRBJ2-1 and V is TRBV5-1; D may be TRBD1 or TRBD2 (5 bases each). CDR3 length equals 17 residues. Germline CDR1 SGHRS, CDR2 YFSETQ. The V and J ends lost 1 base and 4 bases respectively, with 18 bases between them. The CDR3 region is CASSLSAHGTVYNEQFF. The CDR3 DNA follows: TGCGCCAGCAGCTTGTCGGCCCACGGGACGGTATACAATGAGCAGTTCTTC.

This clone was counted once. This chain connects TRBV6-5 to TRBJ1-1; D gene unclear. Per the germline V gene, CDR1 is MNHEY and CDR2 is SVGAGI. The length of the CDR3 is 13 residues. Trimming cost V 2 bases and J 3 bases, with 7 bases left between them. The CDR3 DNA follows: TGTGCCAGCAGTTACCGGAGGGACACTGAAGCTTTCTTT. Protein sequence: CASSYRRDTEAFF.

The V gene is TRBV2, the J gene TRBJ2-1, with 12 bases fitting TRBD2. Germline V gene sequence: CDR1 SNHLY, CDR2 FYNNEI. Trimming took 3 bases from V and 4 from J; bases not matched to a gene: 4. This CDR3 is built from 16 residues. CDR3 DNA sequence: TGTGCCAGCAGTGAGTTCGGGACTAGCGGGTACAATGAGCAGTTCTTC. It is translated as CASSEFGTSGYNEQFF.

This sequence joins TRBV5-1 and TRBJ1-1; 9 bases fit TRBD1. From germline, CDR1 is SGHRS and CDR2 YFSETQ. The CDR3 loop spans 18 amino acids. With 7 bases clipped from V and 1 base from J, the junction kept 17 bases outside the gene matches. For the CDR3, the DNA is TGCGCCAGCCGTCTATGGTCCGGGACAGGGAGAAGGAACACTGAAGCTTTCTTT. Its translation: CASRLWSGTGRRNTEAFF.

The rearrangement uses TRBV9 and TRBJ2-3; 11 bases agree with TRBD2. CDR1 and CDR2 (germline): SGDLS, YYNGEE. The CDR3 extends over 19 amino acids. V shed 3 bases and J 5 bases; nucleotides not matched to a gene: 17. Written as DNA, the CDR3 is TGTGCCAGCAGCGACCCCCAAGGCACTAGCGGGGGAAGATTAGATACGCAGTATTTT. It codes for CASSDPQGTSGGRLDTQYF.

The chain uses TRBV9 and TRBJ1-1; 8 nucleotides line up with TRBD1. There are 14 residues in the CDR3. Germline trimming cut 4 bases from V and 2 bases from J; bases unmatched to any gene: 4. Germline CDR1 SGDLS, CDR2 YYNGEE. CDR3: CASSLGQGNTEAFF. The CDR3 nucleotides read TGTGCCAGCAGCCTAGGACAGGGTAACACTGAAGCTTTCTTT.

In regard to this clone: Other DNA sequences of this sample code for an identical CDR3. This chain links TRBV29-1 with TRBJ1-2; maybe TRBD1 (5 bases). The CDR3 has 12 residues. Trimming pared 4 bases from V and 1 base from J, leaving 7 bases between. From germline, CDR1 is SQVTM and CDR2 ANQGSEA. The chain's CDR3 is CSVVRVNYGYTF. In DNA, the CDR3 is TGCAGCGTTGTCAGGGTTAACTATGGCTACACCTTC.

This clone was picked up one time. The chain has TRBV5-1 and TRBJ2-1; 7 bases are a match to TRBD1. Trimming took 2 bases from V and 0 from J; bases not matched to a gene: 2. The CDR3 sequence is 15 residues long. Germline V gene sequence: CDR1 SGHRS, CDR2 YFSETQ. The CDR3: CASSLSGGSYNEQFF. DNA for the CDR3: TGCGCCAGCAGCTTATCAGGGGGCTCCTACAATGAGCAGTTCTTC.